This TCR beta chain was sequenced in a study of T cell responses to AZD1222 COVID-19 vaccine. Study outcomes and limitations: Only 5 or 6 individuals given AZD1222 were seropositive at baseline. Across the whole spike, CD4 TCRs peaked at regions 160-218 and 743-854.

TCRdb keeps only in-frame clones here, not all; method: immunoSEQ multiplex PCR. This sample has about 47,000 clones, with around 80% found just once. A word on this clone: Its antigen is not identified.

The ends were cut back, 6 bases at V and 5 bases at J, with 16 bases in the middle. Per the germline V gene, CDR1 is MNHEY and CDR2 is SVGAGI. The CDR3 has 15 amino acids. The source material was peripheral blood, sampled on day 0 of MenACWY control vaccination. V is TRBV6-5 and J is TRBJ1-4; D may be TRBD1 (5 bases). The TCR comes from an adult in good health. Here the CDR3 reads CASSPRTRMNEKLFF. In nucleotides, the CDR3 is TGTGCCAGCAGCCCGCGGACACGGATGAATGAAAAACTGTTTTTT.